A selection of T cell receptor beta chains follows, all from one sample in a study of shared clonotypes between healthy human individuals. Produced via immunoSEQ multiplex PCR; TCRdb's table is partial and in-frame only. The sample contains 2 million to 2.5 million clones, about 94% of which appear only once. Sequencing used naive CD4+ T cells sorted from blood. Every receptor here comes from a young man in good health. Each CDR3 is given with its conserved first and last residue. D genes are given only for firm matches. Expanded clones are given a class, and other clones once, few, many or no size at all.

clone_size	d_call	v_call	j_call	cdr3_nt	cdr3_aa
once	TRBD1	TRBV2	TRBJ1-5	TGTGCCAGCAGTGACCAGGGGGGCCAGCCCCAGCATTTT	CASSDQGGQPQHF
.	.	TRBV11-3	TRBJ2-1	TGTGCCAGCAGCTCGACAGGTTTATACAATGAGCAGTTCTTC	CASSSTGLYNEQFF
.	.	TRBV15	TRBJ1-1	TGTGCCACCAGCAGAGTAGGATCGGTTTTCACTGAAGCTTTCTTT	CATSRVGSVFTEAFF
.	TRBD1	TRBV5-1	TRBJ2-2	TGCGCCAGCAGCTCTCGGGACAGGGGACCCGGGGAGCTGTTTTTT	CASSSRDRGPGELFF
.	.	TRBV30	TRBJ2-7	TGTGCCTGGGGTCTTCAGGGGATCTACGAGCAGTACTTC	CAWGLQGIYEQYF
.	.	TRBV7-9	TRBJ1-1	TGTGCCAGCAGCTCCTGGATCCGGGAAGCTTTCTTT	CASSSWIREAFF
.	TRBD2	TRBV18	TRBJ2-1	TGTGCCAGCTCACTAGCGGGAGGGAATGAGCAGTTCTTC	CASSLAGGNEQFF
.	.	TRBV6-5	TRBJ1-1	TGTGCCAGCAGACTCTCGACGGAAATAGGGACTGAAGCTTTCTTT	CASRLSTEIGTEAFF
.	.	TRBV28	TRBJ1-5	TGTGCCAGCAGTGAACAGGCGAATCAGCCCCAGCATTTT	CASSEQANQPQHF
.	TRBD1	TRBV18	TRBJ2-7	TGTGCCAGCTCCCCGGGACAGGGGGACGAGCAGTACTTC	CASSPGQGDEQYF
.	TRBD1	TRBV10-1	TRBJ2-7	TGCGCCAGCAGCCCCGGGACAGGGGAATACGAGCAGTACTTC	CASSPGTGEYEQYF
once	TRBD1	TRBV2	TRBJ2-7	TGTGCCAGCAGGGGGACAGTCTCTTCCTACGAGCAGTACTTC	CASRGTVSSYEQYF
.	.	TRBV7-2	TRBJ1-4	TGTGCCAGCAGCTTAGTGGGGAGTGAAAAACTGTTTTTT	CASSLVGSEKLFF
.	.	TRBV11-2	TRBJ2-2	TGTGCCAGCAGCTTAGGAAACAGACCGAACACCGGGGAGCTGTTTTTT	CASSLGNRPNTGELFF
.	.	TRBV9	TRBJ1-6	TGTGCCAGCAGCGCCCAAGCGGGTTCACCCCTCCACTTT	CASSAQAGSPLHF
.	.	TRBV7-6	TRBJ1-3	TGTGCCAGCAGCTTAGGATCTGGAAACACCATATATTTT	CASSLGSGNTIYF
.	.	TRBV27	TRBJ2-1	TGTGCCAGCAAGCAGAGCTCCTACAATGAGCAGTTCTTC	CASKQSSYNEQFF
.	TRBD1	TRBV6-1	TRBJ2-2	TGTGCCAGCGGCCTGACCGGGACAGCTGAGCTGTTTTTT	CASGLTGTAELFF
once	TRBD2	TRBV18	TRBJ2-1	TGTGCCAGCTCCCAGGGACTAGCGGGAGGGTCTGATGAGCAGTTCTTC	CASSQGLAGGSDEQFF